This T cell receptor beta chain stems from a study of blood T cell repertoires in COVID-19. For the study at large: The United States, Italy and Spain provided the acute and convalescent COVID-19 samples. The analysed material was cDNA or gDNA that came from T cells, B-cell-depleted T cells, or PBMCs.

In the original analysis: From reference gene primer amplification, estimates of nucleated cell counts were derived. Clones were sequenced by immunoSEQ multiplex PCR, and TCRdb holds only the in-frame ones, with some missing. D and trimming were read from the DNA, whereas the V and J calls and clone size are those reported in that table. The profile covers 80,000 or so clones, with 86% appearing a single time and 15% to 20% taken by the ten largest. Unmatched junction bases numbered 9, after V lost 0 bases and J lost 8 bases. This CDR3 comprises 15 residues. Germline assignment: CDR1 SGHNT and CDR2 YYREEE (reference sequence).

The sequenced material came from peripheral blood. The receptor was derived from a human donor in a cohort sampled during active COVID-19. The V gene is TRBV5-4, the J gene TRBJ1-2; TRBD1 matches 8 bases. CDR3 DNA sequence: TGTGCCAGCAGCTTGGCCTCTTGGACAGGGTACGGCTACACCTTC. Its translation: CASSLASWTGYGYTF.